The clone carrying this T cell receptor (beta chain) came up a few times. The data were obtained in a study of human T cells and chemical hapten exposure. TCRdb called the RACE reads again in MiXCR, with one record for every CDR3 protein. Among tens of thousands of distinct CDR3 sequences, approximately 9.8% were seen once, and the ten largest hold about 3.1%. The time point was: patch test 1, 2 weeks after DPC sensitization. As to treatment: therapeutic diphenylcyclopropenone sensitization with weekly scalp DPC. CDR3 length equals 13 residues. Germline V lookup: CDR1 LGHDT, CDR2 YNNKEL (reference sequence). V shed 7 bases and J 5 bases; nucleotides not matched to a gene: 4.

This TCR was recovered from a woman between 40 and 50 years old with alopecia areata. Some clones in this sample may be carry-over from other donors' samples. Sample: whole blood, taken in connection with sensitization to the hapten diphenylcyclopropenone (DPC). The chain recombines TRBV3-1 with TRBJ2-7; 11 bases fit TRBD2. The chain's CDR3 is CASTLAGGDEQYF. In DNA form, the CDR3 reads TGTGCCAGCACTCTAGCGGGGGGAGACGAGCAGTACTTC.